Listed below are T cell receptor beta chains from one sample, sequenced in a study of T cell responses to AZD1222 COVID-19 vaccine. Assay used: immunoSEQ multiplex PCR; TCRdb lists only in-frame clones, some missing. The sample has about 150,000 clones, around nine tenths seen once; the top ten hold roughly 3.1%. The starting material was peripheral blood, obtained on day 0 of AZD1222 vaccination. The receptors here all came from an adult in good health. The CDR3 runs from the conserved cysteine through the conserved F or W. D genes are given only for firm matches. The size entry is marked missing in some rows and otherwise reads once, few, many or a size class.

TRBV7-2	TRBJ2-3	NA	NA	CASSQDMTSDTQYF	TGTGCCAGCAGCCAGGACATGACGTCAGATACGCAGTATTTT
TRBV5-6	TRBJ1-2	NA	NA	CASSHSTGPYGYTF	TGTGCCAGCAGCCACTCGACAGGACCCTATGGCTACACCTTC
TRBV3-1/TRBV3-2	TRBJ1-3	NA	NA	CASRPQGINTIYF	TGTGCCAGCAGGCCACAGGGAATAAACACCATATATTTT
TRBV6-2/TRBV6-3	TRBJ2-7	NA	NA	CASSYSTPAEQYF	TGTGCCAGCAGTTACTCGACCCCCGCCGAGCAGTACTTC
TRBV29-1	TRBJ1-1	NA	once	CSVVRTGNTEAFF	TGCAGCGTCGTGAGGACGGGGAACACTGAAGCTTTCTTT
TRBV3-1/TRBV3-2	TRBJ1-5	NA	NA	CASRGGSDQPQHF	TGTGCCAGCCGGGGGGGGTCTGATCAGCCCCAGCATTTT
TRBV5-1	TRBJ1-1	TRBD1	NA	CASSSPGQGALEAFF	TGCGCCAGCAGCTCTCCGGGACAGGGGGCGCTTGAAGCTTTCTTT
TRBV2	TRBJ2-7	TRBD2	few	CASIARGAVNEQYF	TGTGCCAGCATTGCGCGGGGGGCAGTCAACGAGCAGTACTTC
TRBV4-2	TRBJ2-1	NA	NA	CASSQEVSGGLEQFF	TGTGCCAGCAGCCAAGAGGTTTCCGGCGGGTTGGAGCAGTTCTTC
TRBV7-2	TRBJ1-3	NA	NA	CASSLLGTGNTIYF	TGTGCCAGCAGCCTGCTAGGGACTGGAAACACCATATATTTT
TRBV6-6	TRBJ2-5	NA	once	CASTLTRRQTQYF	TGTGCCAGCACCCTTACTAGGAGGCAGACCCAGTACTTC
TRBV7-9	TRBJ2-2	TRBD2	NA	CASSGGGSNTGELFF	TGTGCCAGCAGCGGGGGAGGGAGTAACACCGGGGAGCTGTTTTTT
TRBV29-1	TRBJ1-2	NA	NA	CSCRGTAGRAYGYTF	TGCAGCTGCCGGGGGACGGCGGGTAGGGCCTATGGCTACACCTTC
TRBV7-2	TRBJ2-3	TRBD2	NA	CASSLEMTSGPHPDTQYF	TGTGCCAGCAGCTTGGAAATGACTAGCGGGCCCCACCCAGATACGCAGTATTTT
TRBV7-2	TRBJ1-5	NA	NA	CASSISGTLYSNQPQHF	TGTGCCAGCAGCATCTCCGGGACGCTTTATAGCAATCAGCCCCAGCATTTT
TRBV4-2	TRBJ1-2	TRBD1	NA	CASSPSGTGDRGGYTF	TGTGCCAGCAGCCCCTCCGGGACAGGAGATCGTGGTGGCTACACCTTC
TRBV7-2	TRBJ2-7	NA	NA	CASSRSASHYEQYF	TGTGCCAGCAGCCGCTCGGCCTCCCACTACGAGCAGTACTTC
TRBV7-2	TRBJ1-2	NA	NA	CASSPKPGRDYGYTF	TGTGCCAGCAGCCCTAAGCCAGGGCGGGACTATGGCTACACCTTC
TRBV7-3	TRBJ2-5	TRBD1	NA	CASSLKPRTGLGETQYF	TGTGCCAGCAGCTTAAAACCCCGGACAGGGTTGGGGGAGACCCAGTACTTC
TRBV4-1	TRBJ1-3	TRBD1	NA	CASSQGPGQDGNTIYF	TGCGCCAGCAGCCAAGGCCCGGGACAGGATGGAAACACCATATATTTT
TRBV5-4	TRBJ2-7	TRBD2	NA	CASTLGGGFQEQYF	TGTGCCAGCACCCTGGGGGGAGGGTTCCAAGAGCAGTACTTC
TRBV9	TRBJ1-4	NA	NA	CASSVGGGLLNEKLFF	TGTGCCAGCAGCGTAGGGGGTGGTCTTCTTAATGAAAAACTGTTTTTT
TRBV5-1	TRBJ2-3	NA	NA	CASSLAIAGQGYF	TGCGCCAGCAGCTTGGCCATAGCTGGCCAGGGGTATTTT
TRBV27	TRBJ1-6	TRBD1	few	CASRAAGTGFSPLHF	TGTGCCAGCAGGGCAGCCGGGACAGGGTTTTCACCCCTCCACTTT
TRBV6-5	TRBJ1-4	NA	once	CASSYGGLTNEKLFF	TGTGCCAGCAGTTACGGGGGTTTAACTAATGAAAAACTGTTTTTT
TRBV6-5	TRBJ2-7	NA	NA	CASSQSGTRTYEQYF	TGTGCCAGCAGTCAATCCGGGACGCGCACCTACGAGCAGTACTTC
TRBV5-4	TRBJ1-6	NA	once	CASSLDPRGNSPLHF	TGTGCCAGCAGCTTGGACCCGCGCGGGAATTCACCCCTCCACTTT
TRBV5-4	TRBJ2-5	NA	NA	CASSPLQFQETQYF	TGTGCCAGCAGCCCCTTGCAGTTCCAAGAGACCCAGTACTTC
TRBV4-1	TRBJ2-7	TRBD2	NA	CASSPLTSALAYEQYF	TGCGCCAGCAGCCCCCTCACTAGCGCCCTCGCCTACGAGCAGTACTTC
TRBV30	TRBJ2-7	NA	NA	CAWSGSGFYEQYF	TGTGCCTGGAGTGGAAGCGGATTCTACGAGCAGTACTTC
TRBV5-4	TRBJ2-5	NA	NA	CASSLAETGPSGTQYF	TGTGCCAGCAGCTTGGCGGAGACAGGCCCCTCGGGGACCCAGTACTTC
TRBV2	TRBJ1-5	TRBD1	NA	CASSGQGDSNQPQHF	TGTGCCAGCAGTGGTCAGGGGGATAGCAATCAGCCCCAGCATTTT
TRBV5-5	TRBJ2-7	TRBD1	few	CASSGGQGFSYEQYF	TGTGCCAGCAGCGGAGGACAGGGTTTCTCCTACGAGCAGTACTTC
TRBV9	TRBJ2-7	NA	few	CASSGGDEQYF	TGTGCCAGCAGCGGTGGGGACGAGCAGTACTTC
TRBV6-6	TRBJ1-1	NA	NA	CASSSGSGRGNTEAFF	TGTGCCAGCAGTTCCGGTTCTGGCAGGGGAAACACTGAAGCTTTCTTT
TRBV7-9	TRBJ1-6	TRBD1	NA	CASSADRGNSPLHF	TGTGCCAGCAGCGCGGACAGGGGTAATTCACCCCTCCACTTT
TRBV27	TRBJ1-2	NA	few	CASSSHKGAYGYTF	TGTGCCAGCAGTTCACACAAGGGCGCCTATGGCTACACCTTC
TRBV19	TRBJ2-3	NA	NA	CASSIGPDTQYF	TGTGCCAGTAGTATTGGGCCAGATACGCAGTATTTT
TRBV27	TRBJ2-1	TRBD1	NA	CASSSSGTGNNEQFF	TGTGCCAGCAGTTCATCCGGGACAGGGAACAATGAGCAGTTCTTC
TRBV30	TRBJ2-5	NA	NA	CAWSRAGETQYF	TGTGCCTGGAGTAGGGCAGGAGAGACCCAGTACTTC
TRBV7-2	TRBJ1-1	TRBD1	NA	CASSSLPGGPEAFF	TGTGCCAGCAGCTCCCTCCCAGGGGGGCCTGAAGCTTTCTTT
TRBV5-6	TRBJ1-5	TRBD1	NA	CASSSGQTLNQPQHF	TGTGCCAGCAGCTCGGGACAGACTCTCAATCAGCCCCAGCATTTT
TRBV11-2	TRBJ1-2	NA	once	CASSSRDTVSPNYGYTF	TGTGCCAGCAGCTCCAGGGATACTGTTAGTCCTAACTATGGCTACACCTTC
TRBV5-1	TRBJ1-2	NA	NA	CASSLSPGVEGYTF	TGCGCCAGCAGCTTGAGCCCAGGGGTCGAGGGCTACACCTTC
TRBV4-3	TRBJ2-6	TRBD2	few	CASSQGTSSSGANVLTF	TGCGCCAGCAGCCAAGGGACTAGCAGCTCTGGGGCCAACGTCCTGACTTTC
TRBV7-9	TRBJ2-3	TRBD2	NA	CASRLAGGYTDTQYF	TGTGCCAGCAGATTAGCGGGGGGGTACACAGATACGCAGTATTTT
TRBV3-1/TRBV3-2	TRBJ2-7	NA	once	CASSQDGTEYEQYF	TGTGCCAGCAGCCAAGATGGGACCGAGTACGAGCAGTACTTC
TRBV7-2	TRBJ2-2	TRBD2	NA	CATQAGFSGGELFF	TGTGCCACCCAAGCGGGGTTCAGCGGCGGGGAGCTGTTTTTT
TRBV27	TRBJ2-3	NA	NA	CASSLTLGGHTDTQYF	TGTGCCAGCAGTCTCACTTTGGGGGGTCACACAGATACGCAGTATTTT
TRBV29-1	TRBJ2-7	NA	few	CSALENDDEQYF	TGCAGCGCCCTGGAAAATGATGACGAGCAGTACTTC
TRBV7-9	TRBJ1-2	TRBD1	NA	CASSSGQAPVGIGYTF	TGTGCCAGCAGCTCTGGACAGGCCCCCGTCGGGATTGGCTACACCTTC
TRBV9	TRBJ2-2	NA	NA	CASSGLTGANTGELFF	TGTGCCAGCAGCGGTCTGACAGGAGCGAACACCGGGGAGCTGTTTTTT
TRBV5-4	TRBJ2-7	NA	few	CASSTTGGADIEQYF	TGTGCCAGCAGCACCACAGGGGGGGCGGATATCGAGCAGTACTTC